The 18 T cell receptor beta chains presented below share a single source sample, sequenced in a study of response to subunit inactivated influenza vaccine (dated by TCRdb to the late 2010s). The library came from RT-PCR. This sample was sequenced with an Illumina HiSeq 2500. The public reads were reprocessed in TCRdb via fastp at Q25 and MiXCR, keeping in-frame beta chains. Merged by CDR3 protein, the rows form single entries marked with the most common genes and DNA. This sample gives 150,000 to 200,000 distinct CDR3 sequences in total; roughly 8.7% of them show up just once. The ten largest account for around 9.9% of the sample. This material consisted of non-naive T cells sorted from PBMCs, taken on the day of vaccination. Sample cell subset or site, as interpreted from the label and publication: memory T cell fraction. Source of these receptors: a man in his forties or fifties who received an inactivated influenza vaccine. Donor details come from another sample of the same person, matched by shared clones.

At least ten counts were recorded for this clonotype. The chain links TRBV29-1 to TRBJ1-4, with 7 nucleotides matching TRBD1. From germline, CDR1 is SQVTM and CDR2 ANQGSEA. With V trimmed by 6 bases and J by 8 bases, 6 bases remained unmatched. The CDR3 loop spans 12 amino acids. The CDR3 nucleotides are TGCAGCGTAAGGACAGGCGGGGAAAAACTGTTTTTT. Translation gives CSVRTGGEKLFF. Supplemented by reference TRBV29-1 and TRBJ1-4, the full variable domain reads SAVISQKPSRDICQRGTSLTIQCQVDSQVTMMFWYRQQPGQSLTLIATANQGSEATYESGFVIDKFPISRPNLTFSTLTVSNMSPEDSSIYLCSVRTGGEKLFFGSGTQLSVL.

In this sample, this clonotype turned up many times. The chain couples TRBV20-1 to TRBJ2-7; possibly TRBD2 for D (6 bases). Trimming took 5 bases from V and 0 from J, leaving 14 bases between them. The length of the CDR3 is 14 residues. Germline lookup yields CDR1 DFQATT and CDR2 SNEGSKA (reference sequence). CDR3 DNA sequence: TGCAGTGCTCAGCGCGGGACTTACTCCTACGAGCAGTACTTC. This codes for CSAQRGTYSYEQYF.

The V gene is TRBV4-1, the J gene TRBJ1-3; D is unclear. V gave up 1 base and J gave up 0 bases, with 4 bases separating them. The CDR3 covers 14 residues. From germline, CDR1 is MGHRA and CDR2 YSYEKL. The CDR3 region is CASSQVDSGNTIYF. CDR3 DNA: TGCGCCAGCAGCCAAGTGGACTCTGGAAACACCATATATTTT.

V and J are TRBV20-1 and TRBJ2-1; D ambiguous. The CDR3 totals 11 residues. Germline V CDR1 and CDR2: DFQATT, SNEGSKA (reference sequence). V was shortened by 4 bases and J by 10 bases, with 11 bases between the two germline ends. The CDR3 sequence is CSAKAAQEQFF. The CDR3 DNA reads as TGCAGTGCTAAGGCGGCACAAGAGCAGTTCTTC.

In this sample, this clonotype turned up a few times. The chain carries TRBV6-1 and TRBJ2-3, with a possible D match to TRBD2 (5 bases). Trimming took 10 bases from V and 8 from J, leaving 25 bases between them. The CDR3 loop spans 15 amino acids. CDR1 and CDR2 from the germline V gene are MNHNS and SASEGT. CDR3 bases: TGTGCCACCACTGATCCGGGAAAAGGTTCGGGTACGCAGTATTTT. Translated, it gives CATTDPGKGSGTQYF.

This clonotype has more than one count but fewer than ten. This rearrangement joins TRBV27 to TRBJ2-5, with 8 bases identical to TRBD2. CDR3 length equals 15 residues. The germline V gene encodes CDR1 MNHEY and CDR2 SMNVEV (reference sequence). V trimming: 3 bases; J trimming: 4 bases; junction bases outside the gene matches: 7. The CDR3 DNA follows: TGTGCCAGCAGTTTTAGGGGGGCGGGGGGAGAGACCCAGTACTTC. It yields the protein CASSFRGAGGETQYF.

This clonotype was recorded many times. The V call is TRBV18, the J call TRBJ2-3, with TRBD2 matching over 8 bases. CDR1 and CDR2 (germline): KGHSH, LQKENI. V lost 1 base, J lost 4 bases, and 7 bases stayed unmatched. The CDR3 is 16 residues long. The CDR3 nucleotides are TGTGCCAGCTCACCACGTTCTAGCGGGTGGTCAGATACGCAGTATTTT. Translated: CASSPRSSGWSDTQYF. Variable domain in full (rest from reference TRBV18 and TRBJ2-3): NAGVMQNPRHLVRRRGQEARLRCSPMKGHSHVYWYRQLPEEGLKFMVYLQKENIIDESGMPKERFSAEFPKEGPSILRIQQVVRGDSAAYFCASSPRSSGWSDTQYFGPGTRLTVL.

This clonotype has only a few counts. CDR3 amino acids: CASSVEGNLYQETQYF. DNA of the CDR3: TGTGCCAGCAGCGTAGAGGGAAACCTATACCAAGAGACCCAGTACTTC. This chain joins TRBV9 and TRBJ2-5; the D is unclear. Looked up from germline, CDR1 is SGDLS and CDR2 is YYNGEE. This CDR3 is built from 16 residues. V gave up 0 bases and J gave up 0 bases, with 12 bases separating them.

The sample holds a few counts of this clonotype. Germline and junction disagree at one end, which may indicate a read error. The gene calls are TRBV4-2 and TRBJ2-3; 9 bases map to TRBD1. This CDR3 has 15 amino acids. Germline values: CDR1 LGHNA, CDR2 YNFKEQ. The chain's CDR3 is CASNQQGAAADTQYF. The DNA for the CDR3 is TGTGCCAGCAACCAACAGGGGGCCGCCGCAGATACGCAGTATTTT.

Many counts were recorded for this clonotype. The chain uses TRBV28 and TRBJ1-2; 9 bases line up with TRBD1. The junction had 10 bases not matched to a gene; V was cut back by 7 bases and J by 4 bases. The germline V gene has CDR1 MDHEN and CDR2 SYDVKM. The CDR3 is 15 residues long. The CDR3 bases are TGTGCCAGCAACGACCGGGACAGGGATTCCTATGGCTACACCTTC. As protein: CASNDRDRDSYGYTF.

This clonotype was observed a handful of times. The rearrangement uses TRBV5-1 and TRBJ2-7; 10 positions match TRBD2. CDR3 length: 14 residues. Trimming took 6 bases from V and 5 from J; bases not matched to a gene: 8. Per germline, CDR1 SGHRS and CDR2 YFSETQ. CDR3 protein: CASIQREGLDEQYF. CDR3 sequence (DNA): TGCGCCAGCATACAGCGGGAGGGCCTCGACGAGCAGTACTTC.

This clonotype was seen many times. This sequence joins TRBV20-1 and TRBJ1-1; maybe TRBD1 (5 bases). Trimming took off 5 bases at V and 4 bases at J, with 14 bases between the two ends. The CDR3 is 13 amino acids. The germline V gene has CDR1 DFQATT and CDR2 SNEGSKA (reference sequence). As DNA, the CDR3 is TGCAGTGCTGAGAACAGGCTGAGCACTGAAGCTTTCTTT. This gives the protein CSAENRLSTEAFF.

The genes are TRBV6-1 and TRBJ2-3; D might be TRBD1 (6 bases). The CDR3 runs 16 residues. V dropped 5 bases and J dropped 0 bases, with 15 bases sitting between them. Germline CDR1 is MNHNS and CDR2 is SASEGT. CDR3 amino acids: CASSQGTDPSTDTQYF. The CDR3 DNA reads TGTGCCAGCAGTCAGGGGACCGACCCTAGCACAGATACGCAGTATTTT.

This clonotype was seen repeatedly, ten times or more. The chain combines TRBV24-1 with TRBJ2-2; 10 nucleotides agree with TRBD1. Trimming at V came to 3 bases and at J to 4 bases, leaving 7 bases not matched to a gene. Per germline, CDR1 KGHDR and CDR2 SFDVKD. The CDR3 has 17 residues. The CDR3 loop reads CATSDATGQGFTGELFF. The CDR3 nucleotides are TGTGCCACCAGTGATGCCACGGGACAGGGGTTCACCGGGGAGCTGTTTTTT.

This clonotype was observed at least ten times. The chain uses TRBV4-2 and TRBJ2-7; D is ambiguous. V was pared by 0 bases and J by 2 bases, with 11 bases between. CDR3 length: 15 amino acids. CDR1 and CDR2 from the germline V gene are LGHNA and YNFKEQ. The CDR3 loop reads CASSQDIGRTYEQYF. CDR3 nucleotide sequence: TGTGCCAGCAGCCAAGATATAGGCAGGACCTACGAGCAGTACTTC.

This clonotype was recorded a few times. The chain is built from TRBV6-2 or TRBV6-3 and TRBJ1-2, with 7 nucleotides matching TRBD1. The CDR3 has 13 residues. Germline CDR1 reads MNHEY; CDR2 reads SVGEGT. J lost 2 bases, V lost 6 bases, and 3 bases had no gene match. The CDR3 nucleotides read TGTGCCAGCAGCGAACAGGGGAACTATGGCTACACCTTC. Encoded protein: CASSEQGNYGYTF.

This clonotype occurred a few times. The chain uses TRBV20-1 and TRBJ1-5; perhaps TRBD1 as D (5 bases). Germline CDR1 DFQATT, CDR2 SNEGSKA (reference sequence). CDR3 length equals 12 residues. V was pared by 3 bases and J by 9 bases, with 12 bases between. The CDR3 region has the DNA TGCAGTGCTAGCCCCAGGCAGGGGCCCCAGCATTTT. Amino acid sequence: CSASPRQGPQHF.

CDR3 DNA: TGTGCCAGCAGCCCGGGGACAGGGACACCCTACGAGCAGTACTTC. Protein: CASSPGTGTPYEQYF. The chain carries TRBV7-9 and TRBJ2-7, with 9 bases lining up with TRBD1. Germline lookup yields CDR1 SEHNR and CDR2 FQNEAQ (reference sequence). This CDR3 contains 15 residues. V lost 5 bases to trimming and J lost 2 bases; unmatched junction nucleotides: 7.